These 13 T cell receptor beta chains were all obtained from the same sample, sequenced in a study of blood T cell repertoires in COVID-19. Clones were sequenced by immunoSEQ multiplex PCR, and TCRdb holds only the in-frame ones, with some missing. The table includes about 69,000 clones, 65% to 90% detected once. Material for sequencing was peripheral blood. The receptors derive from a man of 80 years or more with acute or convalescent COVID-19.

The chain joins TRBV3-1 (or the pseudogene TRBV3-2) to TRBJ2-2; the match to TRBD2 covers 12 bases. The CDR3 is made up of 16 amino acids. V shed 6 bases and J 5 bases; nucleotides not matched to a gene: 7. The germline V gene has CDR1 LGHDT and CDR2 YNNKEL (reference sequence). For the CDR3, the DNA is TGTGCCAGCAGACAACTAGCGGGAGGCTCTACCGGGGAGCTGTTTTTT. This encodes CASRQLAGGSTGELFF.

The chain joins TRBV2 to TRBJ1-5; 7 positions match TRBD1. Germline CDR1 SNHLY, CDR2 FYNNEI. This CDR3 has 15 residues. V was pared by 0 bases and J by 4 bases, with 3 bases of the junction left unmatched. The CDR3 here is CASSEAQTGNQPQHF. The CDR3 DNA sequence: TGTGCCAGCAGTGAAGCGCAGACAGGGAATCAGCCCCAGCATTTT.

The chain couples TRBV5-6 to TRBJ1-1; 9 bases align to TRBD1. Germline V gene data show CDR1 as SGHDT and CDR2 as YYEEEE. The CDR3 runs 13 residues. The J segment lost 5 bases and the V segment lost 3 bases, leaving 2 bases of the junction unmatched. DNA of the CDR3: TGTGCCAGCAGCTGGGGGACAGGGACTGAAGCTTTCTTT. This translates into CASSWGTGTEAFF.

The chain is built from TRBV23-1 and TRBJ1-1; tentatively, D is TRBD1 (6 bases). TRBV23-1 carries the ORF label, with uncertain function. Deletions cut 7 bases from V and 1 base from J, with 7 bases between. CDR3 length: 12 residues. The CDR3 reads CASTQGNTEAFF. The CDR3 DNA reads TGCGCCAGCACACAGGGGAACACTGAAGCTTTCTTT.

The chain uses TRBV4-1 and TRBJ1-4; 9 positions match TRBD1. CDR1 and CDR2 from the germline V gene are MGHRA and YSYEKL. V lost 3 bases to trimming and J lost 0 bases; unmatched junction nucleotides: 8. The length of the CDR3 is 18 residues. The CDR3 nucleotides are TGCGCCAGCAGCCACCCCCGGGGACAGGGAGCAACTAATGAAAAACTGTTTTTT. This codes for CASSHPRGQGATNEKLFF.

The chain employs TRBV5-1 and TRBJ1-4, with D possibly being TRBD1 (6 bases). CDR3 length equals 16 residues. The V gene lost 4 bases and the J gene lost 2 bases, with 15 bases spanning the gap. Germline lookup yields CDR1 SGHRS and CDR2 YFSETQ. The CDR3 reads CASSRSPGGTNEKLFF. The CDR3 region has the DNA TGCGCCAGCAGCCGGAGCCCGGGGGGCACTAATGAAAAACTGTTTTTT.

CDR3 residues: CASSLRTGARGANYGYTF. The CDR3 DNA sequence: TGTGCCAGCAGTTTACGGACCGGGGCGCGGGGGGCGAACTATGGCTACACCTTC. The chain is built from TRBV27 and TRBJ1-2, with a weak D call TRBD1 (6 bases). This CDR3 contains 18 residues. V lost 2 bases and J lost 2, with 21 bases in between. Germline-derived CDR1 and CDR2 are MNHEY and SMNVEV (reference sequence).

The chain uses TRBV3-1 (or the pseudogene TRBV3-2) and TRBJ2-1, with TRBD2 matching 12 bases. Germline CDR1 reads LGHDT; CDR2 reads YNNKEL (reference sequence). The CDR3 runs 18 residues. V trimming: 4 bases; J trimming: 2 bases; junction bases outside the gene matches: 9. The DNA of the CDR3 is TGTGCCAGCAGCCCAGCCTCTAGCGGGAGGGCCCCCTACAATGAGCAGTTCTTC. It codes for CASSPASSGRAPYNEQFF.

This chain joins TRBV5-1 and TRBJ1-4, with TRBD1 identical over 8 bases. J gave up 10 bases and V 7 bases, and 12 bases lay outside the gene matches. Germline-derived CDR1 and CDR2 are SGHRS and YFSETQ. The CDR3 totals 14 residues. CDR3 coding DNA: TGCGCCAGCCGTGGGATGACAGGGGTCGGAAAACTGTTTTTT. Translated: CASRGMTGVGKLFF.

The rearrangement uses TRBV5-1 and TRBJ2-7; 7 nucleotides line up with TRBD2. Germline trimming cut 0 bases from V and 2 bases from J; bases unmatched to any gene: 2. The CDR3 spans 14 residues. Germline values: CDR1 SGHRS, CDR2 YFSETQ. This CDR3 is CASSLGDYPYEQYF. As DNA, the CDR3 is TGCGCCAGCAGCTTGGGGGACTACCCCTACGAGCAGTACTTC. Drawing the rest from reference TRBV5-1 and TRBJ2-7, the complete variable domain is KAGVTQTPRYLIKTRGQQVTLSCSPISGHRSVSWYQQTPGQGLQFLFEYFSETQRNKGNFPGRFSGRQFSNSRSEMNVSTLELGDSALYLCASSLGDYPYEQYFGPGTRLTVT.

The chain links TRBV2 to TRBJ1-4, with 7 bases fitting TRBD1. This CDR3 has 14 residues. Germline V gene data show CDR1 as SNHLY and CDR2 as FYNNEI. J lost 15 bases, V lost 10 bases, and 20 bases had no gene match. The CDR3 sequence is CATTRDSRNEKVFF. Written as DNA, the CDR3 is TGTGCCACCACCCGGGACAGCCGGAATGAAAAGGTGTTTTTT.

The rearrangement joins TRBV3-1 (or the pseudogene TRBV3-2) to TRBJ2-7; no clear D. The V gene lost 4 bases and the J gene lost 6 bases, with 7 bases spanning the gap. The germline V gene encodes CDR1 LGHDT and CDR2 YNNKEL (reference sequence). The CDR3 consists of 11 residues. The CDR3 is CASSLAAEQYF. The CDR3 nucleotides read TGTGCCAGCAGCCTGGCCGCCGAGCAGTACTTC.

The J gene is TRBJ1-1, the V gene TRBV7-9, with TRBD1 matching over 10 bases. Losses at the gene ends were 6 bases for V and 4 bases for J; bases not matched to a gene: 11. Per germline, CDR1 SEHNR and CDR2 FQNEAQ (reference sequence). The CDR3 has 16 residues. Here the CDR3 reads CASSRGTGVGGTEAFF. CDR3 coding DNA: TGTGCCAGCAGTCGTGGGACAGGGGTGGGTGGCACTGAAGCTTTCTTT.